This T cell receptor (beta chain) appears in the sequencing data of a study of T cells after yellow fever vaccination. General observations from the study: The secondary response was weaker but peaked faster, day 5 versus 15. Reappearance after the booster was seen for most primary-vaccination clones, at 95% to 97% CD4 and more than 80% CD8. Some clonotypes were seen in both the CD4 and the CD8 compartments. These made up a small share and likely arose from convergent recombination.

The study made its TCR cDNA through 5'RACE template switching. That step introduced a universal primer site along with UMIs. Each CDR3 protein is one row after TCRdb ran MiXCR on the 5' RACE reads. Of 200,000 to 250,000 distinct CDR3 sequences detected, approximately 3.2% appear once; the ten largest clones hold approximately 3.5%. This clonotype has at least ten counts. Its antigen is unknown. Trimming at V came to 5 bases and at J to 6 bases, leaving 9 bases not matched to a gene. Germline values: CDR1 SGHTA, CDR2 FQGNSA. CDR3 length equals 15 residues. The chain couples TRBV7-2 to TRBJ2-2; 7 bases are shared with TRBD1. The clonotype originates from a man aged 18-30 years who received the YFV17D yellow fever vaccine. The starting material was CD4+ T cells sorted from PBMCs, obtained 10 days after the yellow fever booster vaccination. CDR3 DNA sequence: TGTGCCAGCAGCAGGCGACAGGGTATCGCCGGGGAGCTGTTTTTT. Residues: CASSRRQGIAGELFF.